These 17 T cell receptor beta chains originate from one sample sequenced in a study of PD-1 blockade in classical Hodgkin lymphoma. Patients all relapsed after autologous stem cell transplantation, and there was variation in brentuximab vedotin exposure. Produced via immunoSEQ multiplex PCR; TCRdb's table is partial and in-frame only. The sample consists of some 93,000 clones, roughly 92% of them appearing once. The sample in question was peripheral blood mononuclear cells (PBMCs), obtained at baseline. These receptors all come from a human donor with classical Hodgkin lymphoma.

V gene TRBV2 combines with J gene TRBJ1-5; D perhaps matches TRBD1 (6 bases). Trimming removed 2 bases at V and 6 bases at J, with 14 bases between. The CDR3 runs 15 residues. The germline V gene encodes CDR1 SNHLY and CDR2 FYNNEI. In nucleotides, the CDR3 is TGTGCCAGCAGTGAAACGTCAGGGGCTTTTCAGCCCCAGCATTTT. Its protein product is CASSETSGAFQPQHF.

The chain couples TRBV15 to TRBJ2-1; TRBD2 matches 8 bases. V lost 0 bases and J lost 6; bases outside the gene matches: 7. The CDR3 has 16 residues. Per the germline V gene, CDR1 is LNHNV and CDR2 is YYDKDF (reference sequence). The CDR3 coding sequence is TGTGCCACCAGCAGAGATCCGACTAGCGCACTCAATGAGCAGTTCTTC. Protein: CATSRDPTSALNEQFF.

The chain uses TRBV19 and TRBJ2-2; D is ambiguous. Germline assignment: CDR1 LNHDA and CDR2 SQIVND (reference sequence). The length of the CDR3 is 15 residues. V was shortened by 3 bases and J by 7 bases, with 15 bases between the two germline ends. The CDR3 sequence is CASSIVSGRFGELFF. The CDR3 DNA reads TGTGCCAGTAGTATTGTGTCTGGTCGATTCGGGGAGCTGTTTTTT.

This sequence joins TRBV5-1 and TRBJ1-1; no reliable D call. Per the germline V gene, CDR1 is SGHRS and CDR2 is YFSETQ. This CDR3 contains 16 residues. V was clipped by 4 bases and J by 3 bases, with 19 bases between them. This CDR3 reads CASSVPVPTRDTEAFF. CDR3 DNA: TGCGCCAGCAGCGTACCGGTCCCCACCCGGGACACTGAAGCTTTCTTT. Together with reference TRBV5-1 and TRBJ1-1, the CDR3 gives the full variable domain: KAGVTQTPRYLIKTRGQQVTLSCSPISGHRSVSWYQQTPGQGLQFLFEYFSETQRNKGNFPGRFSGRQFSNSRSEMNVSTLELGDSALYLCASSVPVPTRDTEAFFGQGTRLTVV.

V gene TRBV27 combines with J gene TRBJ2-7; 9 positions agree with TRBD2. Germline V gene data show CDR1 as MNHEY and CDR2 as SMNVEV (reference sequence). CDR3 length: 13 residues. Germline trimming cut 4 bases from V and 5 bases from J; bases unmatched to any gene: 3. CDR3 region: CASSWGLANEQYF. For the CDR3, the DNA is TGTGCCAGCAGTTGGGGACTAGCCAACGAGCAGTACTTC.

The chain employs TRBV29-1 and TRBJ2-5, with D unclear. Germline loops: CDR1 SQVTM, CDR2 ANQGSEA. V lost 5 bases and J lost 4, with 11 bases in between. The CDR3 contains 12 residues. The CDR3, as DNA: TGCAGCGTTTTAAGGACCACAGAGACCCAGTACTTC. This translates into CSVLRTTETQYF.

This clone came up once. The rearrangement joins TRBV27 to TRBJ2-1; 9 bases are shared with TRBD2. Germline lookup yields CDR1 MNHEY and CDR2 SMNVEV (reference sequence). The V and J ends lost 10 bases and 4 bases, in that order; junction bases with no gene match: 14. The CDR3 totals 16 residues. CDR3 amino acids: CATLGGSGSVYNEQFF. Written as DNA, the CDR3 is TGTGCCACCCTAGGGGGTAGCGGGAGTGTATACAATGAGCAGTTCTTC.

The chain joins TRBV29-1 to TRBJ2-6, with unresolved D. The ends were cut back, 5 bases at V and 0 bases at J, with 8 bases in the middle. The CDR3 runs 14 residues. Germline CDR1 and CDR2: SQVTM and ANQGSEA. CDR3 bases: TGCAGCGTTCTCCCCAGCTCTGGGGCCAACGTCCTGACTTTC. Its translation: CSVLPSSGANVLTF.

The chain couples TRBV6-1 to TRBJ1-2; the D is unclear. Per germline, CDR1 MNHNS and CDR2 SASEGT. V dropped 4 bases and J dropped 3 bases, with 18 bases sitting between them. The CDR3 totals 16 residues. The CDR3 DNA reads TGTGCCAGCAGTGGAGGTGTGGGGATAACCTACTATGGCTACACCTTC. Protein sequence: CASSGGVGITYYGYTF.

The V and J genes are TRBV6-5 and TRBJ2-5, with 10 bases matching TRBD2. CDR3 length: 14 amino acids. CDR1 is MNHEY and CDR2 is SVGAGI in the germline V gene. Trimming took 6 bases from V and 3 from J; bases not matched to a gene: 4. CDR3 in amino acids: CASREGLAKETQYF. CDR3 bases: TGTGCCAGCAGAGAGGGACTAGCGAAAGAGACCCAGTACTTC.

The chain uses TRBV4-1 and TRBJ1-2, with D maybe TRBD1 (5 bases). Trimming removed 1 base at V and 4 bases at J, with 22 bases between. CDR3 length: 18 residues. CDR1 is MGHRA and CDR2 is YSYEKL in the germline V gene. As DNA, the CDR3 is TGCGCCAGCAGCCAAGTGGTCAGGGACCTCCTCCCTTCCTATGGCTACACCTTC. Protein sequence: CASSQVVRDLLPSYGYTF.

About this clone: Other DNA sequences of this sample code for an identical CDR3. V usage is TRBV5-1 and J usage is TRBJ2-7; TRBD1 agrees at 10 bases. From germline, CDR1 is SGHRS and CDR2 YFSETQ. The CDR3 contains 15 residues. The V and J ends lost 0 bases and 3 bases, in that order; junction bases with no gene match: 3. This chain's CDR3 is CASSLAGTGVYEQYF. DNA for the CDR3: TGCGCCAGCAGCTTGGCCGGGACAGGGGTCTACGAGCAGTACTTC.

This rearrangement joins TRBV5-5 to TRBJ1-2; D is possibly TRBD1 (6 bases). The V end lost 3 bases, the J end lost 4 bases, and 7 bases lay between the germline ends. The CDR3 extends over 12 amino acids. Germline assignment: CDR1 SGHKS and CDR2 YYEKEE (reference sequence). This CDR3 is CASSSGVYGYTF. Here the CDR3 DNA reads TGTGCCAGCAGCTCAGGGGTCTATGGCTACACCTTC.

V usage is TRBV5-1 and J usage is TRBJ2-1, with D perhaps matching TRBD2 (6 bases). In germline, CDR1 is SGHRS, CDR2 YFSETQ. With 3 bases removed from V and 2 bases from J, the gap between germline ends came to 18 bases. The CDR3 sequence is 17 residues long. CDR3 in amino acids: CASSWVGGRIPYNEQFF. The CDR3 region has the DNA TGCGCCAGCAGCTGGGTGGGGGGACGGATTCCCTACAATGAGCAGTTCTTC.

This clone was detected once. Other DNA sequences of this sample code for an identical CDR3. The chain recombines TRBV19 with TRBJ1-4; D gene uncertain. The CDR3 runs to 14 residues. Germline values: CDR1 LNHDA, CDR2 SQIVND (reference sequence). Deletions cut 6 bases from V and 0 bases from J, with 8 bases between. CDR3 in amino acids: CASSSTATNEKLFF. The DNA of the CDR3 is TGTGCCAGTAGCTCGACCGCAACTAATGAAAAACTGTTTTTT. Complete variable domain (other parts from reference TRBV19 and TRBJ1-4): DGGITQSPKYLFRKEGQNVTLSCEQNLNHDAMYWYRQDPGQGLRLIYYSQIVNDFQKGDIAEGYSVSREKKESFPLTVTSAQKNPTAFYLCASSSTATNEKLFFGSGTQLSVL.

As DNA, the CDR3 is TGCAGCGTTGACGGCAGACACGAGCAGTTCTTC. Residues: CSVDGRHEQFF. The V gene is TRBV29-1, the J gene TRBJ2-1, with D unresolved. From germline, CDR1 is SQVTM and CDR2 ANQGSEA. The CDR3 extends over 11 amino acids. V dropped 3 bases and J dropped 10 bases, with 10 bases sitting between them.

This sequence joins TRBV28 and TRBJ2-7; 9 bases match TRBD1. The CDR3 length is 15 residues. Germline V CDR1 and CDR2: MDHEN, SYDVKM. Losses at the gene ends were 6 bases for V and 1 base for J; bases not matched to a gene: 7. This CDR3 reads CASRPTGGGSYEQYF. CDR3 nucleotide sequence: TGTGCCAGCAGACCTACAGGGGGCGGATCCTACGAGCAGTACTTC.